This TCR beta chain was sequenced for a study of T cell changes during pregnancy in multiple sclerosis (dated by TCRdb to between 2019 and 2020). Context from the whole study: The study examined how the T cell repertoire changed over the course of pregnancy in women with multiple sclerosis.

The germline V gene gives CDR1 as ENHRY and CDR2 as SYGVKD. Trimming takes 10 bases from V and 0 bases from J, and the germline ends sit 6 bases apart. The CDR3 goes from the cysteine to the phenylalanine over 11 residues. Only the CDR3 DNA is retained, 33 bases long and in frame from the first base. This clone was recorded at least ten times. The target of this receptor is not known. Within one base of it there is no much larger clone, and no base qualities were kept. Library preparation employed the immunoSEQ multiplex PCR assay. Imported from immuneACCESS, the table was reduced by TCRdb to in-frame sequences with V and J called. These copies leave out some clones; in studies compared against another copy, an unresolved V gene accounts for under half, and the cause of the remainder is not known. Here the sample has roughly 61,000 clones; 90% occur a single time. The top ten constitute approximately 3% of the sample.

In this chain, TRBV10-3 is recombined with TRBJ1-2, with no confident D gene call. The source material was peripheral blood, sampled in the first trimester of pregnancy. The sequence came from a female donor in good health, enrolled as a control in a pregnancy study. This receptor carries the CDR3 CATQANYGYTF. The nucleotide sequence is given as TGTGCCACCCAGGCTAACTATGGCTACACCTTC.